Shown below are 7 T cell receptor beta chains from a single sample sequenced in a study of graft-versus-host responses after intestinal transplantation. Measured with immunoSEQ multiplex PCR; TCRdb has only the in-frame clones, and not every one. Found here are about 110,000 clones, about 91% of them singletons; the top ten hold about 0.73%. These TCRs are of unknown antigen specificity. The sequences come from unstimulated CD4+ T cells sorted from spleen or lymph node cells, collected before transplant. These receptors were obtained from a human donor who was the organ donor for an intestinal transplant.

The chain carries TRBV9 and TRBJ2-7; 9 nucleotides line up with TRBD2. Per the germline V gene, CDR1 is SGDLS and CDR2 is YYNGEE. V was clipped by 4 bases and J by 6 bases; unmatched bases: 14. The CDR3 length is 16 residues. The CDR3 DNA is TGTGCCAGCAGCCCAAGTGGGGCTAGCGGGACTAGCGAGCAGTACTTC. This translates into CASSPSGASGTSEQYF.

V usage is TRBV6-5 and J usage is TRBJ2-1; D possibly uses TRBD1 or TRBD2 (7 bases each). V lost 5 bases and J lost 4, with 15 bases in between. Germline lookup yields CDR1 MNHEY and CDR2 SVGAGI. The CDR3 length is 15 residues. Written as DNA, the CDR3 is TGTGCCAGCAGTAGACAGGGAGGGATATACAATGAGCAGTTCTTC. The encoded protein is CASSRQGGIYNEQFF.

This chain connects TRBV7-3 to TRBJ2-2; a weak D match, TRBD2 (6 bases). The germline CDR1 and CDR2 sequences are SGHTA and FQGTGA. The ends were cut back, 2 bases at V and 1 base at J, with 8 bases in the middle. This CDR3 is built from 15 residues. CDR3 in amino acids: CASSLFGGNTGELFF. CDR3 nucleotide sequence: TGTGCCAGCAGCTTATTCGGGGGGAACACCGGGGAGCTGTTTTTT.

In DNA form, the CDR3 reads TGTGCCAGCAGCTTAAGCTGGTCGCAAGCGCGTGAGCAGTTCTTC. Amino acid sequence: CASSLSWSQAREQFF. The rearrangement uses TRBV11-2 and TRBJ2-1; D not resolved. The germline V gene has CDR1 SGHAT and CDR2 FQNNGV. V was shortened by 2 bases and J by 9 bases, with 17 bases between the two germline ends. The CDR3 totals 15 residues. Variable domain in full (rest from reference TRBV11-2 and TRBJ2-1): EAGVAQSPRYKIIEKRQSVAFWCNPISGHATLYWYQQILGQGPKLLIQFQNNGVVDDSQLPKDRFSAERLKGVDSTLKIQPAKLEDSAVYLCASSLSWSQAREQFFGPGTRLTVL.

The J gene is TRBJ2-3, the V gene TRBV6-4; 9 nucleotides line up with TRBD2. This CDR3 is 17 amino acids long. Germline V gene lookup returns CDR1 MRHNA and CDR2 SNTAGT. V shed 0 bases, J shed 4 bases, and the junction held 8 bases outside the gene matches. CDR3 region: CASSDSAASGISDTQYF. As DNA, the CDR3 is TGTGCCAGCAGTGACTCCGCGGCTAGCGGGATATCAGATACGCAGTATTTT.

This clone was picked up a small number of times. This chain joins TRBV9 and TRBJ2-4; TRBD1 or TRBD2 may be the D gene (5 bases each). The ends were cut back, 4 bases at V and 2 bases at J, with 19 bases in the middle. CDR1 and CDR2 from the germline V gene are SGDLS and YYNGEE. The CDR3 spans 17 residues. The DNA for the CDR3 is TGTGCCAGCAGCCCCTGGGACCGAGGGCCGTCCAAAAACATTCAGTACTTC. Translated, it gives CASSPWDRGPSKNIQYF.

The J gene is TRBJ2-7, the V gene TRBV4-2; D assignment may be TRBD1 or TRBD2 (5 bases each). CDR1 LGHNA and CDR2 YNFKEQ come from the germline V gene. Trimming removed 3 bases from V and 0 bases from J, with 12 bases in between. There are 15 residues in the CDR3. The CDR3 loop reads CASSHGGKDSYEQYF. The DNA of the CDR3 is TGTGCCAGCAGCCATGGGGGAAAAGACTCCTACGAGCAGTACTTC.